One T cell receptor beta chain is described in this entry. The specificity of this receptor is unknown. Per-nucleotide qualities are absent, and no much larger clonotype sits a single base away. Using the deep immunoSEQ assay, TCR CDR3 regions were amplified from genomic DNA by multiplex PCR. Extracted genomic DNA from each cell subset was distributed evenly across all wells of several immunoSEQ 96-well plates, and each plate was treated as a replicate. Each replicate PCR for sorted subsets received about 180 ng genomic DNA, equal to around 32,000 T cell genomes. The purified libraries were quantified using a Qubit 3.0 fluorometer, sized with a Bioanalyzer 2100, and then quantified again using the KAPA Library Quantification kit. Every immunoSEQ 96-well plate was sequenced on a separate single-read 150-cycle Illumina NextSeq 550 flow cell. The authors processed their data as follows. Because only junctional sequences without quality scores were contained in the immunoSEQ output, filtering matching that applied to full-length reads could not be performed. Sequences were annotated with PyIR, a Python wrapper for IgBLAST v1.9, using IMGT germline references to assign V/J genes and CDR3. Reads with weak V/J assignments (E-value above 1e-6), missing CDR3, stop codons, out-of-frame junctions, or ambiguous translated residues were removed. V3J clonotypes were defined as sequences sharing the same inferred V gene, J gene, and CDR3 amino acid sequence. The percentage overlap between two repertoires was calculated by dividing the number of shared unique clonotypes by the size of the smaller repertoire. Richness of each repertoire was evaluated using RTK rarefaction, the Chao1 estimator, and Recon v2.1 estimates of unobserved clonotypes. For all TCRbeta clonotypes obtained by the gDNA method from a few donors, generation probabilities were computed with OLGA. TCRdb took over this immuneACCESS table, retaining in-frame rearrangements with V and J assigned. Such tables are incomplete; in checked studies, under half of the missing clones stem from an unresolved V gene, and the remainder is unexplained. Clone size and V and J calls were adopted from that table, with D and trimming inferred from the DNA. This sample is represented by millions of clones; about 95% of them were singletons. The ten largest clones capture 1.1% of the sample.

CD8 naive samples were obtained by positive selection for CCR7 among CD45RO-negative cells, yielding a CD45RA+CCR7+ population from which TemRA cells were excluded. Healthy HIV-negative adults with no recently reported acute infections or vaccinations were included as donors. Every donor was a Caucasian adult living in Nashville, Tennessee, USA. Blood was obtained by leukapheresis, after which PBMCs were separated by Ficoll-Histopaque density gradient centrifugation and cryopreserved in liquid nitrogen vapor phase. Analytical flow cytometry was used to check the purity and quantity of every magnetically sorted T cell population. From each sorted fraction, genomic DNA was isolated and quantified by UV absorbance on a Nanodrop 2000c. This entry comes from a study of shared clonotypes between healthy human individuals (TCRdb year 2020). Study-level background: A few men and a couple of women, aged 18 to 49 years, made up the cohort. Per donor, three plates each were used for CD4 naive and CD4 memory, two for CD8 naive, and one for CD8 memory. To estimate repertoire size and how much clonotype sharing occurs between individuals, the study deeply sequenced the blood TCR repertoires of roughly 5 healthy adults. To increase sequencing depth and limit assay-specific biases, TCR repertoire library preparation and sequencing were carried out by different laboratories using diverse techniques. Each donor's leukapheresis produced roughly between roughly 0.85 and 9.5 billion PBMCs.

The investigation overall reported the following: Higher generation probabilities were observed for clonotypes shared by all four sorted-subset donors than for non-shared clonotypes. Because the study included a small number of donors, the genetic and exposure-history diversity represented was limited. Only blood was sampled, and tissue TCR repertoires likely differ from those in blood. Based on pairwise subsampling, the degree of clonotype sharing among donors was expected to be affected by sequencing depth. Larger estimated clonotype richness was generally found for naive subsets than for memory subsets. Rarefaction of sorted-subset datasets indicated incomplete sequencing despite the large sequencing depth. Sharing across a few donors was observed for about 4.8% of naive CD4, about 3.2% of naive CD8, 2% to 2.5% of memory CD4, and around 0.42% of memory CD8 clonotypes.

From the cysteine up to the phenylalanine, the CDR3 has a length of 15 residues. Only the CDR3 DNA is retained, 45 bases long and in frame from the first base. From a lookup of the germline V gene, CDR1 and CDR2 are LGHNA and YSLEER. The junction carries 11 bases between V and J, which are trimmed by 0 bases and 6 bases respectively. Sequencing input: naive CD8+ T cells sorted from blood. Reading the label with the study, this specimen's cell subset or site is: CD45RA+CCR7+. The chain was built from TRBV4-3 and TRBJ1-4; TRBD1 is a possible D gene, resting on 6 matching bases. This TCR was sampled from a man between 18 and 35 years old in good health. CDR3 region: CASSQDGQGYEKLFF. The bases are TGCGCCAGCAGCCAAGATGGCCAGGGGTATGAAAAACTGTTTTTT.